This TCR beta chain was obtained from a study of blood T cell repertoires in COVID-19. Study-wide context: Acute-phase and convalescent COVID-19 samples originated in the United States, Italy and Spain.

This clone was counted once. Original methodology: Nucleated cell number was recorded as an estimate derived from reference gene primer amplification. TCRdb's table, derived via immunoSEQ multiplex PCR, lists solely in-frame clones and lacks some. That table gives V, J and clone size, and the DNA gave D and trimming. Of fewer than 350,000 clones listed, 81% are singletons. Material: peripheral blood. The sequence was collected from an older woman with active or convalescent COVID-19.

The CDR3 region has the DNA TGTGCCAGTAGTATCCGGGGCGGGACGAACACCGGGGAGCTGTTTTTT. Translating it yields CASSIRGGTNTGELFF. The chain joins TRBV19 to TRBJ2-2, with a tentative D call TRBD2 (6 bases). This CDR3 is 16 amino acids long. Germline CDR1 LNHDA, CDR2 SQIVND (reference sequence). V was clipped by 3 bases and J by 0 bases, with 11 bases between them.